The 30 T cell receptor beta chains reported below all come from one sample, sequenced in a study of blood T cell repertoires in COVID-19. Repertoires were generated with immunoSEQ multiplex PCR, while TCRdb's copy carries only in-frame clones and drops some. The sample shows roughly 320,000 clones, just under 90% of them seen only once. Sequencing used peripheral blood. The receptors shown here come from a woman aged 25 to 39 with COVID-19, enrolled during active disease.

The chain combines TRBV11-2 with TRBJ1-6, with TRBD1 matching over 12 bases. The germline V gene encodes CDR1 SGHAT and CDR2 FQNNGV. The V and J ends lost 3 bases and 8 bases, in that order; junction bases with no gene match: 2. The CDR3 consists of 15 residues. This chain's CDR3 is CASSLGQGAYSPLHF. The DNA of the CDR3 is TGTGCCAGCAGCTTGGGACAGGGGGCTTATTCACCCCTCCACTTT.

J is TRBJ1-2 and V is TRBV29-1; the D gene is possibly TRBD1 (5 bases). V shed 0 bases and J shed 5 bases, with 31 bases lying between them. This CDR3 has 20 residues. Germline V CDR1 and CDR2: SQVTM, ANQGSEA. CDR3 DNA sequence: TGCAGCGTTGAAGATGGTTACGGGGCAGGAGGGTATCGCCTTGGATATGGCTACACCTTC. Encoded protein: CSVEDGYGAGGYRLGYGYTF. The full variable domain, with the rest looked up from reference TRBV29-1 and TRBJ1-2, is SAVISQKPSRDICQRGTSLTIQCQVDSQVTMMFWYRQQPGQSLTLIATANQGSEATYESGFVIDKFPISRPNLTFSTLTVSNMSPEDSSIYLCSVEDGYGAGGYRLGYGYTFGSGTRLTVV.

This chain uses TRBV3-1 (or the pseudogene TRBV3-2) with TRBJ1-5, with unresolved D. V shed 1 base and J shed 3 bases, with 10 bases lying between them. The CDR3 is 15 amino acids. Germline V lookup: CDR1 LGHDT, CDR2 YNNKEL (reference sequence). This CDR3 is CASSQGSGFNQPQHF. Written as DNA, the CDR3 is TGTGCCAGCAGCCAAGGATCCGGTTTCAATCAGCCCCAGCATTTT.

The genes are TRBV19 and TRBJ1-5; the D gene is possibly TRBD1 (5 bases). The CDR3 has 13 amino acids. CDR1 and CDR2 from the germline V gene are LNHDA and SQIVND (reference sequence). The V end was cut by 4 bases, the J end by 7 bases, with 11 bases between. The DNA of the CDR3 is TGTGCCAGTAGTACAAGGGGCCGGCAGCCCCAGCATTTT. Protein: CASSTRGRQPQHF.

The chain carries TRBV4-1 and TRBJ1-6; D perhaps matches TRBD1 (5 bases). Germline CDR1 and CDR2: MGHRA and YSYEKL. Trimming shortened V by 1 base and J by 8 bases, and 9 bases separated the two germline ends. This CDR3 has 14 residues. CDR3 sequence reads: CASSQVGLYSPLHF. CDR3 sequence (DNA): TGCGCCAGCAGCCAAGTGGGACTGTATTCACCCCTCCACTTT.

The gene calls are TRBV3-1 (or the pseudogene TRBV3-2) and TRBJ1-4, with D perhaps matching TRBD1 (6 bases). Trimming stripped 7 bases from V and 7 bases from J, with 16 bases between. The CDR3 runs to 14 residues. CDR1 is LGHDT, CDR2 YNNKEL, per germline (reference sequence). CDR3: CASTRGHQGEKLFF. The CDR3 DNA is TGTGCCAGCACTCGGGGACATCAAGGTGAAAAACTGTTTTTT.

This clone occurred once. V is TRBV24-1 and J is TRBJ2-3; D is possibly TRBD2 (6 bases). V was pared by 7 bases and J by 6 bases, with 13 bases between. Germline V gene lookup returns CDR1 KGHDR and CDR2 SFDVKD. The CDR3 runs to 13 residues. The CDR3 DNA sequence: TGTGCCACCAGCCCCCCGGGGGTTGATACGCAGTATTTT. Translating gives CATSPPGVDTQYF.

CDR3 DNA: TGTGCCAGCAGCCCTTGGCGGGGGGGATTAGAGCAGTTCTTC. This translates into CASSPWRGGLEQFF. The chain couples TRBV9 to TRBJ2-1; 9 bases are a match to TRBD2. The CDR3 runs to 14 residues. The germline V gene has CDR1 SGDLS and CDR2 YYNGEE. Losses at the gene ends were 4 bases for V and 10 bases for J; bases not matched to a gene: 9. The full variable domain, in which reference TRBV9 and TRBJ2-1 provide the parts outside the CDR3, is DSGVTQTPKHLITATGQRVTLRCSPRSGDLSVYWYQQSLDQGLQFLIQYYNGEERAKGNILERFSAQQFPDLHSELNLSSLELGDSALYFCASSPWRGGLEQFFGPGTRLTVL.

This clone was found once. V usage is TRBV19 and J usage is TRBJ2-7; 7 bases are shared with TRBD2. The V segment lost 5 bases and the J segment 0 bases; nucleotides outside the gene matches: 1. This CDR3 is built from 13 residues. The V gene's germline CDR1 is LNHDA and CDR2 SQIVND (reference sequence). The CDR3 region has the DNA TGTGCCAGTAGTTCGGGGGGCTCCTACGAGCAGTACTTC. It codes for CASSSGGSYEQYF.

This rearrangement joins TRBV25-1 to TRBJ1-4; the D gene is possibly TRBD1 (5 bases). CDR3 length: 13 residues. Germline loops: CDR1 MGHDK, CDR2 SYGVNS. The V end was cut by 3 bases, the J end by 4 bases, with 6 bases between. The CDR3 spells CASSDRVNEKLFF. As DNA, the CDR3 is TGTGCCAGCAGTGACAGGGTTAATGAAAAACTGTTTTTT.

The J gene is TRBJ1-1, the V gene TRBV5-1; TRBD1 is a possible D gene (5 bases). Trimming left V 1 base short and J 1 base short, with 14 bases between. The CDR3 runs to 16 residues. Germline assignment: CDR1 SGHRS and CDR2 YFSETQ. CDR3 nucleotides: TGCGCCAGCAGCTTGCGGGGTGGGGGGTGGAACACTGAAGCTTTCTTT. Its protein is CASSLRGGGWNTEAFF.

The chain joins TRBV30 to TRBJ1-2; D gene uncertain. The CDR3 is 12 amino acids. CDR1 and CDR2 (germline): GTSNPN, SVGIG (reference sequence). The V gene lost 0 bases and the J gene lost 5 bases, with 7 bases spanning the gap. CDR3 region: CAWSVGEYGYTF. Written as DNA, the CDR3 is TGTGCCTGGAGTGTTGGGGAGTATGGCTACACCTTC. The full variable domain, with the rest looked up from reference TRBV30 and TRBJ1-2, is SQTIHQWPATLVQPVGSPLSLECTVEGTSNPNLYWYRQAAGRGLQLLFYSVGIGQISSEVPQNLSASRPQDRQFILSSKKLLLSDSGFYLCAWSVGEYGYTFGSGTRLTVV.

This rearrangement joins TRBV13 to TRBJ2-7; 10 nucleotides align to TRBD2. The CDR3 covers 15 residues. With 3 bases clipped from V and 7 bases from J, the junction kept 9 bases outside the gene matches. CDR1 PRHDT and CDR2 FYEKMQ come from the germline V gene (reference sequence). As DNA, the CDR3 is TGTGCCAGCAGCTTTAGCGGGGGGCCAGGTTTAGAGCAGTACTTC. This translates into CASSFSGGPGLEQYF.

This clone was detected once. The chain joins TRBV7-2 to TRBJ2-1; TRBD2 matches 7 bases. Germline-derived CDR1 and CDR2 are SGHTA and FQGNSA. V was pared by 3 bases and J by 8 bases, with 13 bases of the junction left unmatched. The CDR3 runs to 16 residues. The CDR3 spells CASSFLGGGISHEQFF. In DNA, the CDR3 is TGTGCCAGCAGCTTCCTCGGCGGGGGTATCTCACATGAGCAGTTCTTC.

The chain couples TRBV28 to TRBJ2-3; TRBD2 matches 8 bases. The CDR3 length is 13 residues. Germline V gene data show CDR1 as MDHEN and CDR2 as SYDVKM. Trimming took 5 bases from V and 4 from J; bases not matched to a gene: 2. The CDR3 region is CASSTGGADTQYF. For the CDR3, the DNA is TGTGCCAGCAGTACCGGGGGGGCAGATACGCAGTATTTT.

V gene TRBV6-5 combines with J gene TRBJ2-3; 7 bases map to TRBD2. The V gene's germline CDR1 is MNHEY and CDR2 SVGAGI. The trim removed 2 bases at V and 3 bases at J, leaving 8 bases unmatched. This CDR3 spans 16 amino acids. Here the CDR3 reads CASSYHPSGMTDTQYF. The CDR3 DNA reads as TGTGCCAGCAGTTACCACCCTAGCGGTATGACAGATACGCAGTATTTT.

DNA of the CDR3: TGCAGCGTTCAATTAACGGGGTCAGAGACCCAGTACTTC. Translating gives CSVQLTGSETQYF. This chain links TRBV29-1 with TRBJ2-5, with a tentative D call TRBD2 (5 bases). Germline CDR1 and CDR2: SQVTM and ANQGSEA. The CDR3 runs 13 residues. Trimming took 5 bases from V and 4 from J, leaving 14 bases between them.

The V gene is TRBV6-2 or TRBV6-3, the J gene TRBJ1-5, with D possibly TRBD1 on 5 matching bases. The V end lost 6 bases, the J end lost 9 bases, and 18 bases lay between the germline ends. This CDR3 region has 14 residues. In germline, CDR1 is MNHEY, CDR2 SVGEGT. The CDR3 nucleotides read TGTGCCAGCAGCCTAACGGGGGATCTGGGGCCCCAGCATTTT. It translates to CASSLTGDLGPQHF.

This clone was seen once. This rearrangement joins TRBV15 to TRBJ1-2; D is uncertain. V dropped 1 base and J dropped 7 bases, with 13 bases sitting between them. The CDR3 is made up of 14 amino acids. Germline CDR1 reads LNHNV; CDR2 reads YYDKDF (reference sequence). CDR3 nucleotides: TGTGCCACCAGCAGAGCAACGGGGTTGGGTGGCTACACCTTC. Protein: CATSRATGLGGYTF.

The V gene is TRBV6-5, the J gene TRBJ1-5; weak D call: TRBD1 (6 bases). CDR3 length: 15 residues. CDR1 is MNHEY, CDR2 SVGAGI, per germline. Trimming removed 6 bases at V and 6 bases at J, with 18 bases between. The DNA for the CDR3 is TGTGCCAGCAGATTACAGGGCTCGGACGGTCAGCCCCAGCATTTT. This encodes CASRLQGSDGQPQHF.

This chain links TRBV3-1 (or the pseudogene TRBV3-2) with TRBJ2-7; TRBD2 aligns across 7 bases. The length of the CDR3 is 14 residues. Germline CDR1 is LGHDT and CDR2 is YNNKEL (reference sequence). V was clipped by 4 bases and J by 0 bases; unmatched bases: 3. CDR3 nucleotides: TGTGCCAGCAGCCGGGACTACACCTCCTACGAGCAGTACTTC. Translating gives CASSRDYTSYEQYF.

The chain uses TRBV11-3 and TRBJ1-1, with 7 bases aligning to TRBD1. Per germline, CDR1 SGHNT and CDR2 YENEEA. Germline trimming cut 1 base from V and 7 bases from J; bases unmatched to any gene: 15. This CDR3 has 17 amino acids. In DNA form, the CDR3 reads TGTGCCAGCAGCTTAGGTCCGGGGCAGGGGGAATCTCGTGAAGCTTTCTTT. Translated, it gives CASSLGPGQGESREAFF.

The rearrangement uses TRBV7-2 and TRBJ2-5, with 9 bases matching TRBD2. CDR3 size: 16 residues. After removal of 2 bases from V and 2 bases from J, the junction contained 6 bases not matched to a gene. The germline gives CDR1 SGHTA, CDR2 FQGNSA. The CDR3 sequence is CASSLLTSGRQETQYF. The DNA for the CDR3 is TGTGCCAGCAGCTTACTGACTAGCGGACGACAAGAGACCCAGTACTTC.

The rearrangement joins TRBV27 to TRBJ2-3; D might be TRBD1 (6 bases). Deletions cut 5 bases from V and 6 bases from J, with 12 bases between. This CDR3 region has 13 residues. The V gene's germline CDR1 is MNHEY and CDR2 SMNVEV (reference sequence). CDR3 nucleotides: TGTGCCAGCAGTCTCGGGGACAAGGATACGCAGTATTTT. It yields the protein CASSLGDKDTQYF.

The chain links TRBV7-9 to TRBJ1-4, with D maybe TRBD1 (5 bases). Germline CDR1 and CDR2: SEHNR and FQNEAQ (reference sequence). The CDR3 has 13 residues. Trimming took 7 bases from V and 5 from J, leaving 11 bases between them. The CDR3 loop reads CASNPAGNEKLFF. The DNA for the CDR3 is TGTGCCAGCAATCCAGCAGGGAATGAAAAACTGTTTTTT.

The CDR3 loop is CASSQLLPDRGQNQPQHF. CDR3 in DNA: TGCGCCAGCAGTCAATTACTCCCGGACAGGGGGCAGAATCAGCCCCAGCATTTT. The chain links TRBV23-1 to TRBJ1-5, with 11 bases matching TRBD1. TRBV23-1 is known as an ORF, though its function is uncertain. The trim removed 1 base at V and 4 bases at J, leaving 9 bases unmatched. The CDR3 contains 18 residues.

The rearrangement joins TRBV20-1 to TRBJ1-4; D is undetermined. The V end lost 6 bases, the J end lost 8 bases, and 10 bases lay between the germline ends. This CDR3 is built from 11 residues. Germline V gives CDR1 DFQATT, CDR2 SNEGSKA (reference sequence). The CDR3 nucleotides are TGCAGTGCCGGGGTGGGCGAAAAACTGTTTTTT. Its translation: CSAGVGEKLFF.

V and J are TRBV6-6 and TRBJ2-5; 7 nucleotides align to TRBD2. The CDR3 has 13 residues. V shed 8 bases, J shed 0 bases, and the junction held 3 bases outside the gene matches. Looked up from germline, CDR1 is MNHNY and CDR2 is SVGAGI (reference sequence). This CDR3 reads CASSLANQETQYF. In nucleotides, the CDR3 is TGTGCCAGCTCACTAGCGAACCAAGAGACCCAGTACTTC.

This chain links TRBV19 with TRBJ2-2, with unresolved D. The CDR3 runs 14 residues. CDR1 and CDR2 (germline): LNHDA, SQIVND (reference sequence). Between the trimmed V and J ends, which lost 10 bases and 0 bases, there was a span of 12 bases. CDR3 DNA: TGTGCCACTAGAGACTTATCGAACACCGGGGAGCTGTTTTTT. This gives the protein CATRDLSNTGELFF.

The genes are TRBV7-8 and TRBJ1-2; perhaps TRBD1 as D (5 bases). Germline V gene lookup returns CDR1 SGHVS and CDR2 FQNEAQ. The CDR3 is 15 amino acids. Trimming cost V 5 bases and J 7 bases, with 20 bases left between them. Here the CDR3 reads CASSPAGGARVGYTF. The CDR3 nucleotides are TGTGCCAGCAGCCCCGCGGGCGGGGCGCGGGTTGGCTACACCTTC.